This T cell receptor beta chain is drawn from a study of blood T cell repertoires in COVID-19. Background on the study: T cells, B-cell-depleted T cells, or PBMCs supplied cDNA or gDNA.

V lost 7 bases, J lost 7 bases, and 19 bases lay in between. The germline gives CDR1 SEHNR, CDR2 FQNEAQ (reference sequence). The CDR3 contains 15 residues. Clones were sequenced by immunoSEQ multiplex PCR, and TCRdb holds only the in-frame ones, with some missing. The repertoire holds around 45,000 clones, with roughly nine tenths as singletons. This clone was observed a single time. The rearrangement links TRBV7-9 to TRBJ1-4, with D tentatively TRBD1 (6 bases). Sequenced input: peripheral blood. The sequence was obtained from a man in his fifties or sixties with active or convalescent COVID-19. CDR3 sequence: CASNLDRTVSEKLFF. CDR3 in DNA: TGTGCCAGCAACCTCGACAGGACGGTCAGTGAAAAACTGTTTTTT.